A single T cell receptor beta chain is shown here with its context. Its antigen remains unidentified. This sample also contains other DNA sequences that code for the same CDR3. TCRdb keeps only in-frame clones here, not all; method: immunoSEQ multiplex PCR. Of 150,000 or so clones listed, around 93% are singletons. The data stem from a study of T cell responses to AZD1222 COVID-19 vaccine. General study findings and limits: No repertoire was sampled before or during the peak T cell response, only after it. At 160-218 and 743-854, vaccine-associated CD4 TCRs were dominant, and they spanned spike.

This CDR3 comprises 13 residues. V shed 3 bases and J shed 5 bases, with 8 bases lying between them. Germline lookup yields CDR1 SGHTA and CDR2 FQGNSA. The source material was peripheral blood, sampled 28 days after the second AZD1222 dose. The clonotype was recovered from an adult who received the AZD1222 COVID-19 vaccine. V is TRBV7-2 and J is TRBJ1-5; TRBD1 might be the D (5 bases). The CDR3 region has the DNA TGTGCCAGCAGCTTGGGGGGGGATCAGCCCCAGCATTTT. Amino acid sequence: CASSLGGDQPQHF.